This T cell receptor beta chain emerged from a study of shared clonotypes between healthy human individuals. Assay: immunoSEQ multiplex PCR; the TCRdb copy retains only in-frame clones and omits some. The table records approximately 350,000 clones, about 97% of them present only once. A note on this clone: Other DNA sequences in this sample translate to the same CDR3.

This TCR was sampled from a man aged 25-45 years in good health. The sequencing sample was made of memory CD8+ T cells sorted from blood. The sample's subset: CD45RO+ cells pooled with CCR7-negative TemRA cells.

The CDR3 nucleotides read TGTGCCAGCAGCTTAGTTCCCAGCACAGATACGCAGTATTTT. Translation gives CASSLVPSTDTQYF. The chain uses TRBV7-2 and TRBJ2-3, with no clear D. The CDR3 length is 14 residues. Germline-derived CDR1 and CDR2 are SGHTA and FQGNSA. V was cut by 1 base and J by 0 bases, with 5 bases left in between. The full variable domain, in which reference TRBV7-2 and TRBJ2-3 provide the parts outside the CDR3, is GAGVSQSPSNKVTEKGKDVELRCDPISGHTALYWYRQSLGQGLEFLIYFQGNSAPDKSGLPSDRFSAERTGGSVSTLTIQRTQQEDSAVYLCASSLVPSTDTQYFGPGTRLTVL.